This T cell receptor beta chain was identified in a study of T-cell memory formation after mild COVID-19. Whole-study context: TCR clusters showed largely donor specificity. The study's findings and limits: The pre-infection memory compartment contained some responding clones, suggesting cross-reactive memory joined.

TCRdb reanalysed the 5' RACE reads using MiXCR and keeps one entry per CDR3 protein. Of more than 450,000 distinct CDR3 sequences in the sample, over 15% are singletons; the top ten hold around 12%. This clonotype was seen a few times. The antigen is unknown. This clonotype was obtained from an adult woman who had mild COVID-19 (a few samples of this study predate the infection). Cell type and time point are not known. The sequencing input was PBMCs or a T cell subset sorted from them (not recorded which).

CDR3 region: CATSSATSYEQYF. Written as DNA, the CDR3 is TGTGCCACCTCTAGCGCGACCTCCTACGAGCAGTACTTC. The chain employs TRBV24-1 and TRBJ2-7; D might be TRBD2 (6 bases). This CDR3 contains 13 residues. The germline gives CDR1 KGHDR, CDR2 SFDVKD. Between the trimmed V and J ends, which lost 9 bases and 0 bases, there was a span of 11 bases.